These 12 T cell receptor beta chains were all obtained from the same sample, sequenced in a study of cytomegalovirus exposure and HLA in healthy donors. Researchers ran the PCR with 60 Vbeta and 13 Jbeta primers. The assay was immunoSEQ multiplex PCR, and TCRdb's table has in-frame clones only and misses some. Here the sample spans hundreds of thousands of clones, over 85% being singletons. Source material: PBMCs. All receptors come from a woman in her late teens or twenties in good health and CMV-seronegative.

This sequence joins TRBV6-6 and TRBJ1-2, with TRBD1 as a possible D gene (5 bases). Germline lookup yields CDR1 MNHNY and CDR2 SVGAGI (reference sequence). CDR3 length: 13 residues. Trimming removed 8 bases from V and 6 bases from J, with 16 bases in between. The DNA of the CDR3 is TGTGCCAGCTGGGGGAGGGGAATTCATGGCTACACCTTC. Its protein is CASWGRGIHGYTF.

The gene calls are TRBV7-9 and TRBJ1-1; D is unclear. The CDR3 sequence is 14 residues long. Trimming left V 5 bases short and J 1 base short, with 11 bases between. CDR1 and CDR2 (germline): SEHNR, FQNEAQ (reference sequence). This chain's CDR3 is CASSDRGSNTEAFF. In DNA, the CDR3 is TGTGCCAGCAGCGACCGGGGTTCGAACACTGAAGCTTTCTTT.

The V gene is TRBV18, the J gene TRBJ2-3; 11 bases are shared with TRBD1. The CDR3 sequence is 16 residues long. Trimming removed 2 bases from V and 4 bases from J; junction bases left unmatched: 5. Per germline, CDR1 KGHSH and CDR2 LQKENI. CDR3: CASSPDGTGGADTQYF. CDR3 in DNA: TGTGCCAGCTCACCAGATGGGACAGGGGGAGCAGATACGCAGTATTTT. The full variable domain, its missing parts supplied by reference TRBV18 and TRBJ2-3, is NAGVMQNPRHLVRRRGQEARLRCSPMKGHSHVYWYRQLPEEGLKFMVYLQKENIIDESGMPKERFSAEFPKEGPSILRIQQVVRGDSAAYFCASSPDGTGGADTQYFGPGTRLTVL.

The chain couples TRBV18 to TRBJ2-1; TRBD2 matches at 8 bases. The CDR3 is 13 amino acids. With 10 bases clipped from V and 5 bases from J, the junction kept 7 bases outside the gene matches. Germline CDR1 reads KGHSH; CDR2 reads LQKENI. For the CDR3, the DNA is TGTGCCACCTCGGGACTAGACAACAATGAGCAGTTCTTC. This translates into CATSGLDNNEQFF.

This sequence joins TRBV14 and TRBJ2-7; 9 bases agree with TRBD1. V lost 4 bases to trimming and J lost 2 bases; unmatched junction nucleotides: 6. The CDR3 loop spans 15 amino acids. Germline V CDR1 and CDR2: SGHDN, FVKESK. For the CDR3, the DNA is TGTGCCAGCAGCCGAGAGGGACAGGGCCCCTACGAGCAGTACTTC. This encodes CASSREGQGPYEQYF.

As concerns this clone: Mismatch with germline at one junction end may stem from a read error. V usage is TRBV7-9 and J usage is TRBJ2-2, with TRBD2 identical over 7 bases. The CDR3 runs 14 residues. Germline assignment: CDR1 SEHNR and CDR2 FQNEAQ (reference sequence). CDR3 in amino acids: CSSSPRLAPGELFF. CDR3 nucleotide sequence: TGTTCCAGCAGCCCCCGACTAGCCCCCGGGGAGCTGTTTTTT.

This clone was picked up one time. V and J are TRBV29-1 and TRBJ1-2, with D tentatively TRBD1 (6 bases). From germline, CDR1 is SQVTM and CDR2 ANQGSEA. There are 16 residues in the CDR3. Trimming stripped 4 bases from V and 5 bases from J, with 23 bases between. The CDR3 DNA sequence: TGCAGCGTTGTCGGTTTGGGAGGGGGGGGGAATTATGGCTACACCTTC. Protein product: CSVVGLGGGGNYGYTF.

The chain combines TRBV29-1 with TRBJ1-5; TRBD1 matches 7 bases. J gave up 1 base and V 7 bases, and 1 base lay outside the gene matches. The CDR3 length is 12 residues. CDR1 is SQVTM, CDR2 ANQGSEA, per germline. CDR3 sequence (DNA): TGCAGCGCGGGACAGAGCAATCAGCCCCAGCATTTT. Translating it yields CSAGQSNQPQHF.

The gene calls are TRBV18 and TRBJ2-5; tentative D call: TRBD1 (7 bases). The J call is doubtful: the DNA matches TRBJ2-7 better. This CDR3 comprises 16 residues. Germline V gives CDR1 KGHSH, CDR2 LQKENI. The CDR3 here is CASSPVTGTSDGEQYF. CDR3 DNA sequence: TGTGCCAGCTCACCCGTGACAGGGACTTCTGATGGCGAGCAGTACTTC.

This chain links TRBV4-2 with TRBJ2-5; 7 bases are shared with TRBD1. The end of the DNA is better explained by TRBJ2-7, so the J call may be wrong. Germline CDR1 and CDR2: LGHNA and YNFKEQ. The CDR3 extends over 13 amino acids. DNA for the CDR3: TGTGCCAGCAGCCAATTACAGGGGAGCGAGCAGTACTTC. Translation gives CASSQLQGSEQYF.

This clone was counted once. This chain joins TRBV5-1 and TRBJ2-3; the match to TRBD2 covers 11 bases. V lost 6 bases, J lost 1 base, and 1 base stayed unmatched. Per the germline V gene, CDR1 is SGHRS and CDR2 is YFSETQ. This CDR3 spans 14 amino acids. Written as DNA, the CDR3 is TGCGCCAGCAAGACTAGCGGGGGCACAGATACGCAGTATTTT. Encoded protein: CASKTSGGTDTQYF.

The rearrangement joins TRBV19 to TRBJ1-6; 8 nucleotides line up with TRBD1. J gave up 9 bases and V 6 bases, and 16 bases lay outside the gene matches. The germline gives CDR1 LNHDA, CDR2 SQIVND (reference sequence). The length of the CDR3 is 17 residues. The CDR3 spells CASRSPTLDRVRSPLHF. In nucleotides, the CDR3 is TGTGCCAGTAGATCCCCGACTTTGGACAGGGTCCGTTCACCCCTCCACTTT. The complete variable domain, with remaining parts taken from reference TRBV19 and TRBJ1-6, reads DGGITQSPKYLFRKEGQNVTLSCEQNLNHDAMYWYRQDPGQGLRLIYYSQIVNDFQKGDIAEGYSVSREKKESFPLTVTSAQKNPTAFYLCASRSPTLDRVRSPLHFGNGTRLTVT.